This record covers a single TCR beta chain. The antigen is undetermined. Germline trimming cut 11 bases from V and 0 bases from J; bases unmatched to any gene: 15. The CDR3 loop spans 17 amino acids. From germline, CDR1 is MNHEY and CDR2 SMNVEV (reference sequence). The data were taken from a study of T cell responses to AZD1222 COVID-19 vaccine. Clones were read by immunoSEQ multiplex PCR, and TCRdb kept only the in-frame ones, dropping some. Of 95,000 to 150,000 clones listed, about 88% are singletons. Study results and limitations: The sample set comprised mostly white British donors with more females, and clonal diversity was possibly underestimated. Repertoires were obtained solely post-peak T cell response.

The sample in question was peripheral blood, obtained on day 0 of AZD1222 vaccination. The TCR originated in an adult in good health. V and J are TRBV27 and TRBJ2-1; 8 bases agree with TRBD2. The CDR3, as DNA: TGTGCCGTCCGGGGCGGGGGGCCTCATAGCTCCTACAATGAGCAGTTCTTC. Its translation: CAVRGGGPHSSYNEQFF.